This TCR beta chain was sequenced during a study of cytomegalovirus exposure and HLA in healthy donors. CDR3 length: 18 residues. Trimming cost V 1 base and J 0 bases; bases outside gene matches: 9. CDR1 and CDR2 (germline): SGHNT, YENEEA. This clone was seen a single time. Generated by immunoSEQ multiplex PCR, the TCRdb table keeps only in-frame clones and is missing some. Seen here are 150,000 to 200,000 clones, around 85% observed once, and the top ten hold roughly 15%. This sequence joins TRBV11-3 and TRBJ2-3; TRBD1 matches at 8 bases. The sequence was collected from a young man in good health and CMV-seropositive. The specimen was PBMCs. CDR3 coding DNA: TGTGCCAGCAGCTTAGGGGACAGGTGGTCGTCGAGCACAGATACGCAGTATTTT. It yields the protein CASSLGDRWSSSTDTQYF.